This entry describes one T cell receptor beta chain. Its antigen has not been determined. The sample holds no much larger clone one base away, and base qualities are not on file. TCRbeta CDR3 regions were amplified from genomic DNA using the immunoSEQ Assay, a bias-controlled multiplex PCR. As for the original processing: Nucleated cell counts per sample were estimated from amplification of reference gene primers within the assay. Sequence reads were collapsed and filtered to measure the absolute abundance of every unique TCRbeta CDR3 rearrangement. For each sample, productive Simpson clonality was calculated by taking the square root of Simpson's diversity index across productive rearrangements. TCRdb stores this immuneACCESS table with in-frame sequences only. Part of the clones is absent; in the studies checked, under half of the shortfall reflects unresolved V genes, and no reason is known for the rest. Clone size and the V and J calls come from that table; the DNA yielded D and trimming. In this sample the table shows 190,000 or so clones, roughly 94% of which occur a single time. The ten largest clones add up to approximately 0.8% of the sample.

These data belong to a study of blood T cell repertoires in COVID-19 (dated by TCRdb to about 2020). At the level of the whole study: The collaborator samples originated in the United States, Italy and Spain and spanned the acute and convalescent phases of COVID-19. The prospective study material was composed of cDNA or gDNA derived from T cells, B-cell-depleted T cells, or PBMCs. Subjects who had been exposed to COVID-19, were actively infected with it, or had recovered from it provided the deeply sampled blood TCRbeta repertoires that made up the dataset. The repertoires were released in a freely available public database intended as a resource for research on the immune response to SARS-CoV-2. The samples were drawn from the first 160 participants of the ongoing ImmuneRACE study and from 950 to 1,500 subjects provided by 6 global collaborators. A de-identified subject ID, COVID-19 status, age in years and sex were almost always included in the sample metadata. Where HLA class I and class II types were available, the types were taken from metadata supplied by the sample provider, not from assay-based typing. Overall results and qualifications from the work: How much clinical and demographic metadata was included differed by source and by participant, and the metadata was provided uncurated.

One collaborating source in Seattle enrolled patients while the patients were actively infected and followed the patients over time throughout the course of disease. Each collaborating institution followed its own protocols to collect whole blood in K2EDTA tubes. For TCRbeta analysis, collaborator samples were shipped as frozen whole blood, as isolated PBMCs, or as DNA extracted from either sample type. The sequencing input was peripheral blood. This receptor was identified in a man aged 30 to 39 with COVID-19, enrolled during active disease.

The CDR3 amino acid sequence is: CASSYGGTGGTGELFF. The DNA reads as follows: TGTGCCAGCAGTTACGGAGGGACAGGAGGAACCGGGGAGCTGTTTTTT. The sequence is built from TRBV6-5 and TRBJ2-2, and TRBD1 matches 8 of the central bases. The germline V gene sets CDR1 to MNHEY and CDR2 to SVGAGI. Clipping removes 2 bases from V and 5 bases from J, with 7 as the unmatched junction base count. The CDR3 goes from the cysteine to the phenylalanine over 16 residues. Just the 48-base CDR3 DNA is kept, in frame starting at base 1.